The 31 T cell receptor beta chains given below trace back to one sample, sequenced in a study of molecular identifiers for immune sequencing clone quantification. Each CDR3 protein is one row after TCRdb ran MiXCR on the PCR reads. The sample carries 550,000 to 750,000 distinct CDR3 sequences, 20% recorded once. The sequenced material came from naive CD8+ T cells from blood, with Jurkat cell RNA spiked in. Subset reported: FACS-sorted CD8+CD4-CCR7+CD45RA+ naive T cells. The source of these receptors is a human donor in good health. Some libraries in this study had Jurkat cell RNA spiked in.

In this sample, this clonotype turned up many times. The chain has TRBV11-2 and TRBJ2-3; 9 bases are shared with TRBD1. Germline V lookup: CDR1 SGHAT, CDR2 FQNNGV. This CDR3 is built from 16 residues. V lost 4 bases and J lost 1; bases outside the gene matches: 6. CDR3 residues: CASSSSRDRGTDTQYF. The DNA for the CDR3 is TGTGCCAGCAGCTCCTCGAGGGACAGGGGCACAGATACGCAGTATTTT.

CDR3 nucleotide sequence: TGTGCCAGCAGCCACCCTCTTGAGACAGACCCTACTAACTATGGCTACACCTTC. Translating it yields CASSHPLETDPTNYGYTF. The V call is TRBV7-8, the J call TRBJ1-2; D might be TRBD1 (5 bases). V dropped 5 bases and J dropped 0 bases, with 22 bases sitting between them. The CDR3 runs to 18 residues. Germline CDR1 SGHVS, CDR2 FQNEAQ.

This clonotype was observed many times. The chain employs TRBV12-3 or TRBV12-4 and TRBJ1-1; D remains ambiguous. The CDR3 spans 13 residues. The V gene lost 7 bases and the J gene lost 0 bases, with 9 bases spanning the gap. CDR3 amino acids: CASMAAMNTEAFF. CDR3 sequence (DNA): TGTGCCAGCATGGCAGCCATGAACACTGAAGCTTTCTTT.

The rearrangement joins TRBV19 to TRBJ1-2; D is unresolved. V lost 2 bases and J lost 4, with 17 bases in between. Germline CDR1 reads LNHDA; CDR2 reads SQIVND (reference sequence). The CDR3 is 16 residues long. The CDR3, as DNA: TGTGCCAGTAGTATAATTAGTTGGGATCGTCTCTATGGCTACACCTTC. It yields the protein CASSIISWDRLYGYTF.

On this clonotype itself: The junction departs from the called germline gene at one end, perhaps through a read error. This chain links TRBV30 with TRBJ2-7, with a possible D match to TRBD2 (6 bases). This CDR3 comprises 14 residues. The V gene's germline CDR1 is GTSNPN and CDR2 SVGIG (reference sequence). The CDR3: CVWSVTGVGYEQYF. In DNA, the CDR3 is TGTGTCTGGAGTGTGACGGGGGTGGGCTACGAGCAGTACTTC.

As concerns this clonotype: One junction end disagrees with the germline gene, perhaps due to a read error. The chain links TRBV20-1 to TRBJ2-1, with TRBD2 identical over 7 bases. The CDR3 spans 13 residues. CDR1 DFQATT and CDR2 SNEGSKA come from the germline V gene (reference sequence). The CDR3 region has the DNA TGCAGTGCCCGGGACTACCGCCAGAAAGAGCAGTCCTTC. Its translation is CSARDYRQKEQSF.

The table lists this clonotype with many counts. This sequence joins TRBV23-1 and TRBJ1-1; D gene unclear. TRBV23-1 is an open reading frame, and its role is uncertain. The CDR3 covers 11 residues. Trimming removed 6 bases at V and 6 bases at J, with 8 bases between. In DNA, the CDR3 is TGCGCCAGCAGCACGGAGGCTGAAGCTTTCTTT. It translates to CASSTEAEAFF.

This clonotype was detected many times. The chain combines TRBV29-1 with TRBJ1-2, with 12 bases matching TRBD1. CDR3 size: 13 residues. With 5 bases clipped from V and 7 bases from J, the junction kept 5 bases outside the gene matches. Germline V gene sequence: CDR1 SQVTM, CDR2 ANQGSEA. CDR3 protein: CSVTGQGAIGYTF. The CDR3 DNA reads as TGCAGCGTTACGGGACAGGGGGCTATTGGCTACACCTTC.

This clonotype has a count of ten or more. This sequence joins TRBV27 and TRBJ2-3; 8 bases are a match to TRBD2. Per the germline V gene, CDR1 is MNHEY and CDR2 is SMNVEV (reference sequence). Trimming at V came to 4 bases and at J to 2 bases, leaving 8 bases not matched to a gene. The CDR3 has 16 residues. The CDR3 DNA is TGTGCCAGCAGTTCATTTGAGGGACTAGACACAGATACGCAGTATTTT. Its protein is CASSSFEGLDTDTQYF.

The genes are TRBV6-5 and TRBJ1-1, with 10 nucleotides matching TRBD1. The CDR3 is 16 residues long. V shed 11 bases, J shed 4 bases, and the junction held 16 bases outside the gene matches. Per the germline V gene, CDR1 is MNHEY and CDR2 is SVGAGI. Here the CDR3 reads CASVERDRGRGTEAFF. The CDR3 DNA sequence: TGTGCCTCGGTTGAACGGGACAGGGGAAGGGGCACTGAAGCTTTCTTT.

This clonotype was seen repeatedly, ten times or more. V is TRBV2 and J is TRBJ2-1; D is perhaps TRBD2 (6 bases). The germline CDR1 and CDR2 sequences are SNHLY and FYNNEI. The CDR3 consists of 14 residues. V lost 4 bases and J lost 7, with 14 bases in between. The CDR3 protein is CASSAPLARNEQFF. The CDR3 bases are TGTGCCAGCAGTGCTCCCCTAGCGAGGAATGAGCAGTTCTTC.

About this clonotype itself: This could be a read error, since a much larger clone is one nucleotide away. V is TRBV7-9 and J is TRBJ1-1; D unclear. The CDR3 is made up of 14 amino acids. The V end lost 4 bases, the J end lost 1 base, and 10 bases lay between the germline ends. CDR1 SEHNR and CDR2 FQNEAQ come from the germline V gene (reference sequence). The CDR3 DNA follows: TGTGCCAGCAGCTCGGCAGGAGGGAACACTGAAGCTTTCTTT. Translating it yields CASSSAGGNTEAFF.

The sample holds many counts of this clonotype. V gene TRBV7-3 combines with J gene TRBJ2-3; no reliable D call. CDR3 length: 14 residues. Germline loops: CDR1 SGHTA, CDR2 FQGTGA. Deletions cut 1 base from V and 6 bases from J, with 11 bases between. CDR3 residues: CASSLINRADTQYF. CDR3 nucleotides: TGTGCCAGCAGCTTAATAAATCGCGCTGATACGCAGTATTTT. Together with reference TRBV7-3 and TRBJ2-3, the CDR3 gives the full variable domain: GAGVSQTPSNKVTEKGKYVELRCDPISGHTALYWYRQSLGQGPEFLIYFQGTGAADDSGLPNDRFFAVRPEGSVSTLKIQRTERGDSAVYLCASSLINRADTQYFGPGTRLTVL.

Worth noting for this clonotype: Being one base from a much bigger clone, this may be a read error. This chain uses TRBV13 with TRBJ2-7; 16 nucleotides match TRBD2. V gave up 4 bases and J gave up 7 bases; unmatched junction bases: 7. The CDR3 covers 16 residues. Germline V CDR1 and CDR2: PRHDT, FYEKMQ (reference sequence). Here the CDR3 reads CASSYPGLAGGPEQYF. CDR3 DNA sequence: TGTGCCAGCAGCTACCCGGGACTAGCGGGAGGGCCTGAGCAGTACTTC.

This clonotype has at least ten counts. The chain joins TRBV5-1 to TRBJ1-4, with D unclear. This CDR3 spans 15 amino acids. Germline V gene lookup returns CDR1 SGHRS and CDR2 YFSETQ. The V end was cut by 2 bases, the J end by 0 bases, with 8 bases between. The CDR3 here is CASSFVSPTNEKLFF. DNA of the CDR3: TGCGCCAGCAGCTTTGTCAGCCCAACTAATGAAAAACTGTTTTTT.

At least ten counts were recorded for this clonotype. This sequence joins TRBV2 and TRBJ2-1, with D tentatively TRBD1 (5 bases). Trimming removed 2 bases from V and 8 bases from J, with 16 bases in between. Germline V gene data show CDR1 as SNHLY and CDR2 as FYNNEI. The CDR3 has 15 amino acids. The CDR3 reads CASSEFTTVGDEQFF. The CDR3 DNA follows: TGTGCCAGCAGTGAATTTACGACGGTAGGGGATGAGCAGTTCTTC.

This clonotype occurred many times. The V call is TRBV5-4, the J call TRBJ1-1, with a weak D call TRBD1 (6 bases). Germline CDR1 SGHNT, CDR2 YYREEE (reference sequence). Between the trimmed V and J ends, which lost 1 base and 4 bases, there was a span of 14 bases. There are 15 residues in the CDR3. This CDR3 is CASSLLSGAVTEAFF. The CDR3 DNA sequence: TGTGCCAGCAGCTTGTTGTCGGGGGCTGTCACTGAAGCTTTCTTT.

This clonotype was detected ten times or more. The CDR3 is CASSFYGTGNEKLFF. The CDR3 bases are TGTGCCAGCAGCTTCTATGGAACAGGGAATGAAAAACTGTTTTTT. The V and J genes are TRBV5-4 and TRBJ1-4; TRBD1 might be the D (6 bases). Deletions cut 2 bases from V and 5 bases from J, with 13 bases between. Germline V gives CDR1 SGHNT, CDR2 YYREEE (reference sequence). The length of the CDR3 is 15 residues.

This clonotype came up many times. CDR3 loop: CASSPRAGTSDRNEQFF. CDR3 bases: TGTGCCAGCAGCCCAAGAGCCGGGACTAGCGACCGCAATGAGCAGTTCTTC. This sequence joins TRBV11-2 and TRBJ2-1, with 10 nucleotides matching TRBD2. With 5 bases clipped from V and 6 bases from J, the junction kept 13 bases outside the gene matches. This CDR3 is built from 17 residues. Germline V gene sequence: CDR1 SGHAT, CDR2 FQNNGV. The full variable domain, completed using reference TRBV11-2 and TRBJ2-1, is EAGVAQSPRYKIIEKRQSVAFWCNPISGHATLYWYQQILGQGPKLLIQFQNNGVVDDSQLPKDRFSAERLKGVDSTLKIQPAKLEDSAVYLCASSPRAGTSDRNEQFFGPGTRLTVL.

In this sample, this clonotype turned up many times. V and J are TRBV7-6 and TRBJ2-1; 9 bases fit TRBD2. V dropped 1 base and J dropped 4; count of bases not matched to a gene: 5. Germline V gene data show CDR1 as SGHVS and CDR2 as FNYEAQ. The CDR3 runs to 16 residues. The DNA for the CDR3 is TGTGCCAGCAGCTTAGTAGAGACTAGCGGATACAATGAGCAGTTCTTC. This sequence encodes CASSLVETSGYNEQFF. The variable domain in full, completed from reference TRBV7-6 and TRBJ2-1, reads GAGVSQSPRYKVTKRGQDVALRCDPISGHVSLYWYRQALGQGPEFLTYFNYEAQQDKSGLPNDRFSAERPEGSISTLTIQRTEQRDSAMYRCASSLVETSGYNEQFFGPGTRLTVL.

Details on this clonotype: A read error may be the cause here, since a much bigger clone is one base away. CDR3 nucleotides: TGTGCCAGCAGTCCGGCCCTCCTAGCGGGGGGACGGGACACCGGGGAGCCGTTTTTT. As protein: CASSPALLAGGRDTGEPFF. The chain links TRBV12-3 or TRBV12-4 to TRBJ2-2, with 11 nucleotides matching TRBD2. This CDR3 spans 19 amino acids.

This clonotype was picked up a small number of times. V is TRBV9 and J is TRBJ1-2; 10 nucleotides match TRBD1. CDR3 length: 16 amino acids. The junction had 6 bases not matched to a gene; V was cut back by 3 bases and J by 1 base. Looked up from germline, CDR1 is SGDLS and CDR2 is YYNGEE. The chain's CDR3 is CASSGLGTGVNYGYTF. The CDR3 DNA follows: TGTGCCAGCAGCGGACTTGGGACAGGGGTTAACTATGGCTACACCTTC.

This clonotype was seen only a few times. The chain recombines TRBV15 with TRBJ2-3, with D possibly TRBD1 on 7 matching bases. The V end lost 1 base, the J end lost 6 bases, and 20 bases lay between the germline ends. This CDR3 has 17 amino acids. Per germline, CDR1 LNHNV and CDR2 YYDKDF (reference sequence). CDR3 sequence reads: CATSRVRGAYLEDTQYF. CDR3 nucleotide sequence: TGTGCCACCAGCAGAGTCAGGGGGGCTTATCTGGAGGATACGCAGTATTTT.

Many counts were recorded for this clonotype. One end of the junction is discordant with germline, which a read error may explain. The V call is TRBV4-1, the J call TRBJ2-3; D is unclear. Germline V CDR1 and CDR2: MGHRA, YSYEKL. The length of the CDR3 is 12 residues. The CDR3 DNA follows: TGTGCCAGCAGCCAAGTTGGAGATACGCAGTATTTT. Protein product: CASSQVGDTQYF.

This clonotype was seen at least ten times. CDR3 protein: CASGDRGINQPQHF. The CDR3 region has the DNA TGTGCCAGCGGGGACAGGGGAATCAATCAGCCCCAGCATTTT. This chain joins TRBV27 and TRBJ1-5; 10 bases line up with TRBD1. CDR3 length equals 14 residues. The germline gives CDR1 MNHEY, CDR2 SMNVEV (reference sequence). After removal of 8 bases from V and 3 bases from J, the junction contained 4 bases not matched to a gene.

In the case of this clonotype: A much larger clone is a single base away; this may be a read error. Written as DNA, the CDR3 is TGCGCCAGCAGCCATACCGACTGGGCTCACGAGCAGTACTTC. Amino acid sequence: CASSHTDWAHEQYF. This chain uses TRBV4-1 with TRBJ2-7; D gene unclear. CDR1 and CDR2 from the germline V gene are MGHRA and YSYEKL. This CDR3 has 14 amino acids. V was trimmed by 3 bases and J by 5 bases, leaving 14 bases between them.

The rearrangement joins TRBV27 to TRBJ2-2; TRBD2 matches at 13 bases. J lost 8 bases, V lost 8 bases, and 11 bases had no gene match. Germline V gene sequence: CDR1 MNHEY, CDR2 SMNVEV (reference sequence). This CDR3 is built from 16 residues. This CDR3 is CASSLGLAGSIGELFF. Here the CDR3 DNA reads TGTGCCAGCTCGCTGGGACTAGCGGGATCCATTGGGGAGCTGTTTTTT.

This clonotype was seen many times. V and J are TRBV13 and TRBJ2-4; no reliable D call. CDR3 length equals 14 residues. Germline assignment: CDR1 PRHDT and CDR2 FYEKMQ (reference sequence). V was clipped by 1 base and J by 4 bases, with 8 bases between them. The CDR3 region is CASSLDSEKNIQYF. The CDR3, as DNA: TGTGCCAGCAGCTTAGACAGTGAGAAAAACATTCAGTACTTC.

As regards this clonotype: Possible read error: a much larger clone is one base away. The chain has TRBV11-2 and TRBJ2-2; D may be TRBD2 (5 bases). Trimming pared 8 bases from V and 3 bases from J, leaving 16 bases between. This CDR3 contains 15 residues. Germline CDR1 SGHAT, CDR2 FQNNGV. CDR3 sequence (DNA): TGTGCCAGCCTCGGTATGGGAGAGTACACCGGGGAGCTGTTTTTT. Amino acid sequence: CASLGMGEYTGELFF.

Of note for this clonotype: With a much larger clone just one base away, this may be a read error. The rearrangement joins TRBV6-5 to TRBJ2-1; 9 positions match TRBD1. Germline loops: CDR1 MNHEY, CDR2 SVGAGI. The length of the CDR3 is 15 residues. The CDR3 protein is CASSGQGSSYNEQSF. DNA of the CDR3: TGTGCCAGCAGTGGACAGGGGAGCTCCTACAATGAGCAGTCCTTC.

This clonotype appeared many times. The chain joins TRBV6-5 to TRBJ1-6; D uncertain. The V end was cut by 0 bases, the J end by 0 bases, with 9 bases between. The germline V gene encodes CDR1 MNHEY and CDR2 SVGAGI. The CDR3 has 17 amino acids. The DNA for the CDR3 is TGTGCCAGCAGTTACTCGCCTAGGTACTCCTATAATTCACCCCTCCACTTT. Protein product: CASSYSPRYSYNSPLHF.